The T cell receptor (beta chain) under discussion was sequenced for a study of long-term antiretroviral therapy in people with HIV. Running of the v3.0 immunoSEQ assay took place at survey level. Method: immunoSEQ multiplex PCR; TCRdb's copy keeps in-frame clones and lacks some. The table shows about 31,000 clones, with approximately 86% occurring only once. Study results and caveats: Among HIV repertoires, CDR3 length ranges were narrower than those of controls. Blood in the study was drawn between about 2003 and 2017, possibly under older ART regimens, which may be less effective than current ones.

Worth noting for this clone: No antigen is known for it.

A minimum of one pre-ART and two post-ART PBMC samples existed for each donor. Cryopreserved PBMC numbered roughly 0.85-10 million per sample before DNA extraction. Sequenced material: unsorted PBMCs, taken approximately 5 years before starting antiretroviral therapy. This TCR derives from a man aged 45 to 65 with HIV.

The CDR3 here is CASSPLPDRPAFVGYTF. The CDR3 nucleotides are TGTGCCAGCAGTCCCCTCCCCGATCGACCGGCTTTCGTTGGCTACACCTTC. The gene calls are TRBV27 and TRBJ1-2; no firm D call. Germline-derived CDR1 and CDR2 are MNHEY and SMNVEV (reference sequence). V was pared by 5 bases and J by 7 bases, with 26 bases between. The CDR3 is 17 amino acids.